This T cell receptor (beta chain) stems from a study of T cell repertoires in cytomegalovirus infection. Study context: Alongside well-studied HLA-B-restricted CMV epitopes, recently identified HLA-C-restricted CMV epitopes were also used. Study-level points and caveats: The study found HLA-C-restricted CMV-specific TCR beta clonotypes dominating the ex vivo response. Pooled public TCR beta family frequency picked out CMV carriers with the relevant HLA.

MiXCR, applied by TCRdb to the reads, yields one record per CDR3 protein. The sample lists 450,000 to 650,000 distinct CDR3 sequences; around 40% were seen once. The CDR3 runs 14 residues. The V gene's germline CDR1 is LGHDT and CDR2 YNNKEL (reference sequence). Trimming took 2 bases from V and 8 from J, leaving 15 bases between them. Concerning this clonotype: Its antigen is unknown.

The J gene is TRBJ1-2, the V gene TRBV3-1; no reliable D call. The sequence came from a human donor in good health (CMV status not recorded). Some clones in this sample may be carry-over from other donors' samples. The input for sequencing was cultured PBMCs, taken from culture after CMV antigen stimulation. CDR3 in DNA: TGTGCCAGCAGCCAATCGGACCCCGGAGGGGGCTACACCTTC. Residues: CASSQSDPGGGYTF.